This T cell receptor beta chain was observed in a study of blood T cell repertoires in COVID-19. TCRdb's copy holds only in-frame clones and misses some; the assay was immunoSEQ multiplex PCR. The sample includes about 250,000 clones, around nine tenths of them seen just once. Trimming cost V 5 bases and J 1 base, with 20 bases left between them. CDR1 is MNHEY, CDR2 SMNVEV, per germline (reference sequence). The CDR3 length is 18 residues. This chain connects TRBV27 to TRBJ1-4, with D perhaps TRBD1 (5 bases). The clonotype was recovered from a woman in her sixties or seventies who had recovered from COVID-19. Sequences were obtained from peripheral blood. The CDR3 DNA reads TGTGCCAGCAGTCCGAACTATCTCGCAGGGAAAACTAATGAAAAACTGTTTTTT. Its protein product is CASSPNYLAGKTNEKLFF.